This TCR beta chain was sequenced during a study of regulatory T cells in long-lasting Graves disease. Documented time point: newly diagnosed GD, antithyroid drugs for less than 3 months. TCR sequences were obtained from RNA taken from PBMCs. Study-level findings and limits: Clonotypes that were public and shared totalled about 2,500 in persistent patients versus 966 in new patients.

CDR3-region Arm-PCR and iRepertoire HTBI primers produced the TCR beta libraries. MiXCR, run by TCRdb on the multiplex PCR reads, gives a single entry per CDR3 protein. The table has roughly 420,000 distinct CDR3 sequences, 12% to 15% seen once; the top ten hold roughly a sixth. As regards this clonotype: The antigen is unknown.

These same data were also listed under a study on T cells in Graves' hyperthyroidism and ophthalmopathy. That paper states: Diagnostic decisions used clinical symptoms, serum thyroxine and TRAb, thyroid ultrasound and orbital computed tomography. The HTBI set primed first-round TCR CDR3 RT-PCR.

The source is a woman between 50 and 59 years old with Graves disease. This sample comprised peripheral blood mononuclear cells (PBMCs), obtained at new diagnosis, from a patient treated with antithyroid drugs.

CDR3 coding DNA: TGCGCCAGCAGCCACCGAGGGGCTGAAGCTTTCTTT. Residues: CASSHRGAEAFF. The chain joins TRBV4-1 to TRBJ1-1; D may be TRBD1 (5 bases). V lost 3 bases and J lost 6, with 8 bases in between. The CDR3 is 12 amino acids. CDR1 and CDR2 from the germline V gene are MGHRA and YSYEKL.